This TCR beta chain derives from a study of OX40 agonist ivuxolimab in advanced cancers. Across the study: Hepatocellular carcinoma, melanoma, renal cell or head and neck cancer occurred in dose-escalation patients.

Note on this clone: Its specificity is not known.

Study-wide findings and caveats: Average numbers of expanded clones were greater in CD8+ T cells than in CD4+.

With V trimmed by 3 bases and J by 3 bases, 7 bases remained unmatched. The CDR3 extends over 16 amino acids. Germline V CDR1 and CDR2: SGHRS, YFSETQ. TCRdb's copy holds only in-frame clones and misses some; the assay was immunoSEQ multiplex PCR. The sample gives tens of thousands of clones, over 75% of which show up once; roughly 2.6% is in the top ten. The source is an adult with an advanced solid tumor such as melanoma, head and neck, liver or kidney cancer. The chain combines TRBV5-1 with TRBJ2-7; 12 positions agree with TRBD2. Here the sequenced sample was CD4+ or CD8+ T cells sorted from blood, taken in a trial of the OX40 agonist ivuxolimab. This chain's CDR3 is CASSWGTSGSNYEQYF. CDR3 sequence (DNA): TGCGCCAGCAGCTGGGGGACTAGCGGGTCAAACTACGAGCAGTACTTC.